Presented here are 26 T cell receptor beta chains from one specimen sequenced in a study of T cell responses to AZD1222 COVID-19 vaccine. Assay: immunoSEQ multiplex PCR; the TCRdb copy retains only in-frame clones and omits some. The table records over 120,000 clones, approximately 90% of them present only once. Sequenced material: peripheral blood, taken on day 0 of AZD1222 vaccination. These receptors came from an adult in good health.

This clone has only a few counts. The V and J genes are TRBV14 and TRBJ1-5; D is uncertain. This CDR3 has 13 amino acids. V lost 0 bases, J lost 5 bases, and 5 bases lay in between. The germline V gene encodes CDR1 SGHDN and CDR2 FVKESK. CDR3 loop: CASSQDQHQPQHF. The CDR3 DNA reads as TGTGCCAGCAGCCAAGATCAGCATCAGCCCCAGCATTTT.

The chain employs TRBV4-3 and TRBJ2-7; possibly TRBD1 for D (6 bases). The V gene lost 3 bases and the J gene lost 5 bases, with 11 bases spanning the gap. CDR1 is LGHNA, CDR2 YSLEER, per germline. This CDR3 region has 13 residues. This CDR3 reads CASSQGDRHEQYF. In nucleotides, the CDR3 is TGCGCCAGCAGCCAGGGAGACAGGCACGAGCAGTACTTC.

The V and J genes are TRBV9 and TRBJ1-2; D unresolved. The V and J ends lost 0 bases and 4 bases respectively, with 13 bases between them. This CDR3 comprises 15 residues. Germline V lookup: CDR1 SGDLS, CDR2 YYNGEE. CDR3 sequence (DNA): TGTGCCAGCAGCGTAGAGCTGGGCATCGGCTATGGCTACACCTTC. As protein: CASSVELGIGYGYTF.

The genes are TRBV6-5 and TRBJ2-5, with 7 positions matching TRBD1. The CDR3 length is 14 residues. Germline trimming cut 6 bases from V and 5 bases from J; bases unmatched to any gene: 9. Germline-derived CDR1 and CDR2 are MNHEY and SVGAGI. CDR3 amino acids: CASSGDSRRETQYF. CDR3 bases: TGTGCCAGCAGCGGGGACAGCCGGCGGGAGACCCAGTACTTC.

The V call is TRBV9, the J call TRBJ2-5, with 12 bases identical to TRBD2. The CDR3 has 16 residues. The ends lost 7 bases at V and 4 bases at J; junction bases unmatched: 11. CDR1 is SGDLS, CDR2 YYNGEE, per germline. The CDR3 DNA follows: TGTGCCAGCTCCATGCTCCCGACTAGCGGGGGAGAGACCCAGTACTTC. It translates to CASSMLPTSGGETQYF.

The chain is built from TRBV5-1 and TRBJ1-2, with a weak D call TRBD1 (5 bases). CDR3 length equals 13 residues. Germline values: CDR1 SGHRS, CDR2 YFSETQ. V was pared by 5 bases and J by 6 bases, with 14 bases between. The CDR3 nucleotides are TGCGCCAGCAGTCCGGACACGTTTAATGGCTACACCTTC. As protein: CASSPDTFNGYTF.

Written as DNA, the CDR3 is TGCAGCGTTGATCCCCAAGGTGAAGCTTTCTTT. As protein: CSVDPQGEAFF. This sequence joins TRBV29-1 and TRBJ1-1, with no clear D. CDR1 is SQVTM, CDR2 ANQGSEA, per germline. The CDR3 is made up of 11 amino acids. The V and J ends lost 3 bases and 7 bases respectively, with 9 bases between them.

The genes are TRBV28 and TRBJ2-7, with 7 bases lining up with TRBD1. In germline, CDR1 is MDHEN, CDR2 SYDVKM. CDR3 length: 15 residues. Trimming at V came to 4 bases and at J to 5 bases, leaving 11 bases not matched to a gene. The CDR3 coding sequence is TGTGCCAGCAGTTCCGCCCTTACAGGGGTGGACGAGCAGTACTTC. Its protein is CASSSALTGVDEQYF. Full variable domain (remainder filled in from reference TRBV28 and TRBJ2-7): DVKVTQSSRYLVKRTGEKVFLECVQDMDHENMFWYRQDPGLGLRLIYFSYDVKMKEKGDIPEGYSVSREKKERFSLILESASTNQTSMYLCASSSALTGVDEQYFGPGTRLTVT.

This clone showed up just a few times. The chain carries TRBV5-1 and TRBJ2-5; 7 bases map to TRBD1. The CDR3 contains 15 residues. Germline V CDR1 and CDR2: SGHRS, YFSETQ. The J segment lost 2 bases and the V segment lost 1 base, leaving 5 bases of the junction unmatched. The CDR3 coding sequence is TGCGCCAGCAGCTTGTCAACGACAGGGCAAGAGACCCAGTACTTC. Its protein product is CASSLSTTGQETQYF.

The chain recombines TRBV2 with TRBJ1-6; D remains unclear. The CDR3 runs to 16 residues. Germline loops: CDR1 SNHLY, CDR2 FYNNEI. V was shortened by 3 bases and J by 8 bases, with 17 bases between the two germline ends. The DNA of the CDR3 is TGTGCCAGCAGTGATCTGAACTCCCTTTCTGATTCACCCCTCCACTTT. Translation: CASSDLNSLSDSPLHF.

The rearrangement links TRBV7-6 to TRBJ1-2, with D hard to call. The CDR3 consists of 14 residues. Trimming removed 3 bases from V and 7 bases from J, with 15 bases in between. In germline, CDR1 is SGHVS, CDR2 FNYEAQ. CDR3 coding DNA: TGTGCCAGCAGCTTGGGAGGGCTGTCCCGTGGCTACACCTTC. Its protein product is CASSLGGLSRGYTF.

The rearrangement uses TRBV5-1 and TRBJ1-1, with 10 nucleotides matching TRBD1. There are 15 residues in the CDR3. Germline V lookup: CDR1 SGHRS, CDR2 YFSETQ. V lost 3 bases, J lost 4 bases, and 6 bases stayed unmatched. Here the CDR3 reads CASSSGTGVPTEAFF. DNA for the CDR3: TGCGCCAGCAGCTCTGGGACAGGGGTTCCCACTGAAGCTTTCTTT.

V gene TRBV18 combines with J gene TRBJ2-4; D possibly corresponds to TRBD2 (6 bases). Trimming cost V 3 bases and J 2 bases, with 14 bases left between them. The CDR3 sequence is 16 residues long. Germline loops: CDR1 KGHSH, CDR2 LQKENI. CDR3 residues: CASSPAVGTPKNIQYF. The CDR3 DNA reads TGTGCCAGCTCACCCGCTGTCGGGACTCCCAAAAACATTCAGTACTTC.

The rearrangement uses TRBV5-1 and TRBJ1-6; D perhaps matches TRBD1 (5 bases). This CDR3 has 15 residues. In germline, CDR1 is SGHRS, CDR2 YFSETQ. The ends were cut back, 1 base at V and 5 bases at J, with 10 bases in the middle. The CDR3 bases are TGCGCCAGCAGCTTGAGGCAGGGCAATAATTCACCCCTCCACTTT. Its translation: CASSLRQGNNSPLHF.

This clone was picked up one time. As DNA, the CDR3 is TGTGCCAGCAGTCGTCGCGAAACCGGGGAGCTGTTTTTT. Amino acid sequence: CASSRRETGELFF. This rearrangement joins TRBV12-3 or TRBV12-4 to TRBJ2-2; no clear D. Trimming stripped 5 bases from V and 5 bases from J, with 9 bases between. CDR3 length: 13 amino acids.

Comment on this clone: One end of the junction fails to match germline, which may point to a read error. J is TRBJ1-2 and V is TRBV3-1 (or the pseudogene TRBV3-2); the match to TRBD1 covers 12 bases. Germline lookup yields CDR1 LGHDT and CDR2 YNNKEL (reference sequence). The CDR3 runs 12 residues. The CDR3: CASSVPGQGAFF. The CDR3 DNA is TGTGCCAGCAGCGTACCGGGACAGGGGGCCTTCTTC.

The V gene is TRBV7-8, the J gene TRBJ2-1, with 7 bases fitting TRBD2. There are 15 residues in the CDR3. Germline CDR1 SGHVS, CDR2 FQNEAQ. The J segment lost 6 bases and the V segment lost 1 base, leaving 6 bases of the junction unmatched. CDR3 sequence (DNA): TGTGCCAGCAGCTTAGGACTAGCCGAGGGCAATGAGCAGTTCTTC. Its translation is CASSLGLAEGNEQFF.

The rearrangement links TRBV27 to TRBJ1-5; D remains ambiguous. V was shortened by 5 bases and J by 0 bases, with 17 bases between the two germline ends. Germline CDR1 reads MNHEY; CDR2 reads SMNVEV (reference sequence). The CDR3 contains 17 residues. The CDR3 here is CASSPGEGRYSNQPQHF. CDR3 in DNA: TGTGCCAGCAGTCCCGGGGAGGGCAGATATAGCAATCAGCCCCAGCATTTT.

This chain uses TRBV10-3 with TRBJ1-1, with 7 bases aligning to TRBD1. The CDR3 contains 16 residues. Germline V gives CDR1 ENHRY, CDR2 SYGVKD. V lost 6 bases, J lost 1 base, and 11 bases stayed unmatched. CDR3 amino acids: CAIRGDRYSSNTEAFF. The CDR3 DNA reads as TGTGCCATCAGAGGGGACAGATACTCATCGAACACTGAAGCTTTCTTT.

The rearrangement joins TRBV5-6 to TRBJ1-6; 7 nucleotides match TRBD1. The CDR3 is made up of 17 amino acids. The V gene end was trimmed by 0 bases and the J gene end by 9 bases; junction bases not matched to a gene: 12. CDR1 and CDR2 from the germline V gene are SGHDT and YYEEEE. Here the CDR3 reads CASSLEPGGTRFSPLHF. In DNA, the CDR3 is TGTGCCAGCAGCTTGGAGCCAGGGGGGACTCGGTTTTCACCCCTCCACTTT.

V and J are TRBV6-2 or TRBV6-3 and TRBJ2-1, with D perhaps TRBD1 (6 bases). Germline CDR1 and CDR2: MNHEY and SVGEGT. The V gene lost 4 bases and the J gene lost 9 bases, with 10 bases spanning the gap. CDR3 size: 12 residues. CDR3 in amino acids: CASSSLGGEQFF. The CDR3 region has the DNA TGTGCCAGCAGTTCCCTAGGGGGTGAGCAGTTCTTC.

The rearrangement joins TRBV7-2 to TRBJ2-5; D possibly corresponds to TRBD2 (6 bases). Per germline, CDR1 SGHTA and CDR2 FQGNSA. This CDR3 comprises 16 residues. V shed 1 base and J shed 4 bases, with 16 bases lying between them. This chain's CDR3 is CASSLGVPAGRETQYF. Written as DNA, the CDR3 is TGTGCCAGCAGCTTAGGAGTTCCCGCGGGGCGAGAGACCCAGTACTTC.

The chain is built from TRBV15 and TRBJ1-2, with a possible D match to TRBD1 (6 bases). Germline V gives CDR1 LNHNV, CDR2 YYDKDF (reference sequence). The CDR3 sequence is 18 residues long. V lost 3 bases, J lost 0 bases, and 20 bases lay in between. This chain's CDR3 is CATSSTNRGGRANYGYTF. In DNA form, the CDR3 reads TGTGCCACCAGCAGCACGAACAGAGGGGGGCGAGCTAACTATGGCTACACCTTC.

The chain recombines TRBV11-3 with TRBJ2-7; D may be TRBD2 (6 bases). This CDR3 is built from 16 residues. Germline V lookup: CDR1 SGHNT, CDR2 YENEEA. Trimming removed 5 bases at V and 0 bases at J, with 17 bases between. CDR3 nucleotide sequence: TGTGCCAGCAGCCCGGGACTGGACTCAAGCTCCTACGAGCAGTACTTC. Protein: CASSPGLDSSSYEQYF.

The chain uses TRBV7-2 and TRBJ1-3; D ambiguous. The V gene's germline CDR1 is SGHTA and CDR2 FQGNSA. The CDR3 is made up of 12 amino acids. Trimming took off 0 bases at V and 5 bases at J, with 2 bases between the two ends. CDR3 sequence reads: CASSLARNTIYF. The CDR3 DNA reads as TGTGCCAGCAGCTTAGCCAGAAACACCATATATTTT.

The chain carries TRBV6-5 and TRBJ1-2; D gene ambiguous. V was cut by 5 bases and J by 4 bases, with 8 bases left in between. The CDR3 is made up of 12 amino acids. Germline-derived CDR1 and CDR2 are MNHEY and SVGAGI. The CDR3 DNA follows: TGTGCCAGCAGTAGAGACACCTATGGCTACACCTTC. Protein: CASSRDTYGYTF.